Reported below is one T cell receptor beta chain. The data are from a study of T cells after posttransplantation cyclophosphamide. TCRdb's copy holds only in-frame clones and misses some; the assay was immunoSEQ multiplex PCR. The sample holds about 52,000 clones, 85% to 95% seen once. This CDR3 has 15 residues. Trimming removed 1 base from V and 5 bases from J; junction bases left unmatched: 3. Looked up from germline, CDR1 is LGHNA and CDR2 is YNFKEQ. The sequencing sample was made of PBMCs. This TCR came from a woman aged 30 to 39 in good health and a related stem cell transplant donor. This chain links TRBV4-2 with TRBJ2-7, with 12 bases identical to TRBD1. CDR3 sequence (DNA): TGTGCCAGCAGCCAAGCCGGGACAGGGGGCGACGAGCAGTACTTC. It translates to CASSQAGTGGDEQYF.